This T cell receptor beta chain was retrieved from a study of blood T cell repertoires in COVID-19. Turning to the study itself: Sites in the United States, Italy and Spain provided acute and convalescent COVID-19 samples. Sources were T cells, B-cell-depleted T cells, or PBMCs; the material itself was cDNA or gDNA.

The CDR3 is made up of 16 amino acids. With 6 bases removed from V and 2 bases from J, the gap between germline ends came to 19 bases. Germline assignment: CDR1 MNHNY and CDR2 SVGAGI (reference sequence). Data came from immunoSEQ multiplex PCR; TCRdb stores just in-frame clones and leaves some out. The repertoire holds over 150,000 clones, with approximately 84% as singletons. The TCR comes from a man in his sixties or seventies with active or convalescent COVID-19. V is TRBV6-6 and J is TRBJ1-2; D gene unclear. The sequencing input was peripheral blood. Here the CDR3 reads CASSSLVRVWNYGYTF. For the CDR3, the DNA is TGTGCCAGCAGCTCCTTAGTGAGGGTTTGGAACTATGGCTACACCTTC.